These 6 T cell receptor beta chains were all obtained from the same sample, sequenced in a study of T-cell memory formation after mild COVID-19 (dated by TCRdb to about 2021). Libraries were built with 5' RACE. Sequencer: Illumina NovaSeq 6000. TCRdb took the public reads, trimmed them with fastp at Q25, ran MiXCR for clone calling and kept in-frame beta chains. Rows with a matching CDR3 protein are joined into one entry that keeps the most common DNA and genes. Recorded for this sample are a few hundred thousand distinct CDR3 sequences; approximately 15% of them occurred a single time. The leading ten clones occupy 22% of the sample. The sample taken for sequencing was PBMCs or a T cell subset sorted from them (not recorded which). These receptors were taken from a young man who had mild COVID-19 (a few samples of this study predate the infection). The sample titles of this study are shuffled in the database, so cell type and time point are left out; the donor was told from shared clones.

This clonotype has just a few counts. Here the CDR3 DNA reads TGCAGTGCTAGAGTCCTGGGACTAGCGGGGCCAGGGACCCAGTACTTC. Residues: CSARVLGLAGPGTQYF. The chain combines TRBV20-1 with TRBJ2-5; TRBD2 agrees at 13 bases. The germline CDR1 and CDR2 sequences are DFQATT and SNEGSKA (reference sequence). This CDR3 contains 16 residues. Germline trimming cut 1 base from V and 7 bases from J; bases unmatched to any gene: 9.

V and J are TRBV7-3 and TRBJ2-7, with 8 bases fitting TRBD2. The V and J ends lost 2 bases and 3 bases, in that order; junction bases with no gene match: 18. The CDR3 sequence is 19 residues long. Germline loops: CDR1 SGHTA, CDR2 FQGTGA. The CDR3 loop is CASSLSPEQRGTAFYEQYV. The CDR3 DNA reads as TGTGCCAGCAGCTTATCCCCCGAACAGCGGGGGACGGCCTTCTACGAGCAGTACGTC.

For this clonotype: A read error may explain this, as a much larger clone is one base away. The CDR3 is CATSAYTSYFNEQFF. The CDR3 DNA follows: TGTGCCACCAGTGCTTATACCTCCTACTTCAATGAGCAGTTCTTC. This chain uses TRBV24-1 with TRBJ2-1; D remains ambiguous. This CDR3 region has 15 residues. Germline assignment: CDR1 KGHDR and CDR2 SFDVKD. V lost 5 bases and J lost 6, with 16 bases in between.

The table lists this clonotype with a few counts. This sequence joins TRBV28 and TRBJ2-7; D perhaps matches TRBD1 (6 bases). The V end was cut by 3 bases, the J end by 5 bases, with 8 bases between. Per the germline V gene, CDR1 is MDHEN and CDR2 is SYDVKM. This CDR3 has 12 residues. The CDR3 is CASSLTGNEQYV. CDR3 sequence (DNA): TGTGCCAGCAGTTTGACAGGAAACGAGCAGTACGTC.

This chain joins TRBV6-2 or TRBV6-3 and TRBJ2-7; 9 bases fit TRBD1. The CDR3 length is 14 residues. Trimming cost V 6 bases and J 7 bases; bases outside gene matches: 10. Germline V lookup: CDR1 MNHEY, CDR2 SVGEGT. The CDR3, as DNA: TGTGCCAGCAGCCTTGGGACAGGGCTCCGAGAGCAGTACGTC. Amino acid sequence: CASSLGTGLREQYV.

The table lists this clonotype with a few counts. The rearrangement links TRBV11-2 to TRBJ2-3; TRBD2 matches at 12 bases. The CDR3 length is 17 residues. Germline V gives CDR1 SGHAT, CDR2 FQNNGV. V shed 5 bases, J shed 5 bases, and the junction held 11 bases outside the gene matches. CDR3 sequence: CASSPPGLAGMRDTQYF. DNA of the CDR3: TGTGCCAGCAGCCCCCCTGGACTAGCGGGGATGAGAGATACGCAGTATTTT.